The TCR beta chain described here comes from a study of high-grade serous ovarian cancer treatment subgroups. Study-level background: Each sample yielded on average roughly 7,000 unique TCR beta rearrangements from more than 13,000 reads. Study results and limitations: The analyses considered CDR3 and ignored CDR1 and CDR2.

Of note for this clone: Its antigen is unidentified.

Measured with immunoSEQ multiplex PCR; TCRdb has only the in-frame clones, and not every one. The sample shows several thousand clones, 75% to 80% of them seen only once. Tumor samples were taken before definitive surgery or chemotherapy. From germline, CDR1 is LGHNA and CDR2 YSLEER. This CDR3 contains 15 residues. V lost 3 bases, J lost 7 bases, and 15 bases lay in between. The sequenced sample consisted of tumor tissue. V and J are TRBV4-3 and TRBJ1-4; TRBD1 is a possible D gene (5 bases). The sequence came from a human donor with high-grade serous ovarian cancer. CDR3 region: CASSQVGGGIEKLFF. In DNA, the CDR3 is TGCGCCAGCAGCCAGGTCGGGGGGGGAATTGAAAAACTGTTTTTT.